The T cell receptor beta chain under discussion was sequenced for a study of human T cells and chemical hapten exposure. Germline V gene data show CDR1 as SGDLS and CDR2 as YYNGEE. The CDR3 has 19 amino acids. Trimming cost V 0 bases and J 2 bases; bases outside gene matches: 6. This clonotype was recorded at least ten times. This sample's time point: patch test 2, 6 weeks after DPC sensitization. Treatment denoted: therapeutic diphenylcyclopropenone sensitization with weekly scalp DPC. MiXCR, run by TCRdb on the RACE reads, gives a single entry per CDR3 protein. This sample has tens of thousands of distinct CDR3 sequences; around 10% occur once, and the top ten carry 2.2%.

This clonotype was obtained from a man between 40 and 49 years old with alopecia areata. Some clones in this sample may be carry-over from other donors' samples. Sequencing was performed on whole blood, taken in connection with sensitization to the hapten diphenylcyclopropenone (DPC). The V and J genes are TRBV9 and TRBJ2-6, with 12 bases aligning to TRBD2. In nucleotides, the CDR3 is TGTGCCAGCAGCGTAGACGGACTAGCGGGATTGGCTGGGGCCAACGTCCTGACTTTC. Residues: CASSVDGLAGLAGANVLTF.